The T cell receptor beta chain under discussion was sequenced for a study of blood T cell repertoires in COVID-19. Study summary: The origin of the acute and convalescent COVID-19 samples was the United States, Italy and Spain.

Recovered Cohort 3 donors showed two negative PCRs, clearance, or symptom resolution. The germline gives CDR1 LNHDA, CDR2 SQIVND (reference sequence). This CDR3 region has 16 residues. V lost 7 bases and J lost 4; bases outside the gene matches: 11. Profiling relied on immunoSEQ multiplex PCR, and the TCRdb table lists in-frame clones only, not all of them. In the table there are about 270,000 clones, 88% of which are singletons. Sequencing input: PBMCs or T cells enriched from blood (not recorded which). The clonotype originates from a woman under 40 who had recovered from COVID-19. The chain joins TRBV19 to TRBJ2-1; TRBD1 aligns across 9 bases. CDR3 nucleotides: TGTGCCAGTAAAGGATTGGGACAGGGAACTTACAATGAGCAGTTCTTC. Its translation is CASKGLGQGTYNEQFF.